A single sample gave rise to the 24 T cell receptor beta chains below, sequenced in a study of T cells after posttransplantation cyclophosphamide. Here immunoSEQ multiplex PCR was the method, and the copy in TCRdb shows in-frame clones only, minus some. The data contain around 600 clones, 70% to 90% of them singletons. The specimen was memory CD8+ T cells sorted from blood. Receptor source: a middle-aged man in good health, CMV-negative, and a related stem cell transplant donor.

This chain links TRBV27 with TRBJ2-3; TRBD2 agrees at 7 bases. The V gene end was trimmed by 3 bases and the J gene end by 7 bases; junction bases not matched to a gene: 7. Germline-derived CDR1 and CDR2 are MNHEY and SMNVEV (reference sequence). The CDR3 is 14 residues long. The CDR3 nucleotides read TGTGCCAGCAGTTTGGACGGGGAGGGAAATACGCAGTATTTT. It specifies CASSLDGEGNTQYF.

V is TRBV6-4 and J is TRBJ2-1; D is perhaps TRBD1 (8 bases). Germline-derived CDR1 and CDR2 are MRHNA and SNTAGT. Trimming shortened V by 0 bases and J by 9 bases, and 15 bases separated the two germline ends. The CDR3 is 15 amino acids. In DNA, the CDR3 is TGTGCCAGCAGTGACTCTGGACAGGGAGGGAGTGAGCAGTTCTTC. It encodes CASSDSGQGGSEQFF.

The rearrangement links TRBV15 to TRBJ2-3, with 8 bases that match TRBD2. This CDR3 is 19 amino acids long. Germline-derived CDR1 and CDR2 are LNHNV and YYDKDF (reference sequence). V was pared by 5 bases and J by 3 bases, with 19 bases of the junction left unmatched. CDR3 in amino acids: CATSLGGEGREDPTDTQYF. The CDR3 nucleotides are TGTGCCACCAGCCTAGGGGGGGAGGGGCGGGAGGACCCTACAGATACGCAGTATTTT.

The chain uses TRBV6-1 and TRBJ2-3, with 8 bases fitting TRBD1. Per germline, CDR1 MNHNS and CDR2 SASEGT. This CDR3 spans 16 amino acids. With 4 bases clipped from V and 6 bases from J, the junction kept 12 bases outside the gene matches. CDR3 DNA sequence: TGTGCCAGCAGTGTCGGCCCGAGTCAGGGGGCGGATACGCAGTATTTT. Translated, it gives CASSVGPSQGADTQYF.

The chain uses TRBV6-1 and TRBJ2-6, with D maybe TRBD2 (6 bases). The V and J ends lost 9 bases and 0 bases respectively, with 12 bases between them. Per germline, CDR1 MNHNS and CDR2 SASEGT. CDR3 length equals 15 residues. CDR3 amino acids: CASDSEGSGANVLTF. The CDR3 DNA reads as TGTGCCAGTGATTCGGAGGGCTCTGGGGCCAACGTCCTGACTTTC.

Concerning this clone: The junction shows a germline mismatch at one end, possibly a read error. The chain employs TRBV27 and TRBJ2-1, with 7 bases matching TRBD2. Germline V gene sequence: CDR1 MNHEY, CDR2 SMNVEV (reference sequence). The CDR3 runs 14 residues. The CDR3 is CATSLSTSWNEQFF. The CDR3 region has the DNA TGTGCCACCAGTCTCTCGACTAGCTGGAATGAGCAGTTCTTC.

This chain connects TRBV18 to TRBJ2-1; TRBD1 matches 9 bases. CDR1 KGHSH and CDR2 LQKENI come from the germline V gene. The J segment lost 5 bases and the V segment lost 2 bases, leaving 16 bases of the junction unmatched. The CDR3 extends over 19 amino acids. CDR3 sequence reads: CASSPESVFGTGFHNEQFF. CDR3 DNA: TGTGCCAGCTCACCAGAGTCTGTGTTCGGGACAGGGTTCCACAATGAGCAGTTCTTC.

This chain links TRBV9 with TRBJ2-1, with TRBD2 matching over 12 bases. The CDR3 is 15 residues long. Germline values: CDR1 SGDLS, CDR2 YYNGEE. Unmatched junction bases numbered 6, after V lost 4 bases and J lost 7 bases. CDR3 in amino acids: CASSFRLAGENEQFF. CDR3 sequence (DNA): TGTGCCAGCAGCTTCCGACTAGCGGGAGAAAATGAGCAGTTCTTC.

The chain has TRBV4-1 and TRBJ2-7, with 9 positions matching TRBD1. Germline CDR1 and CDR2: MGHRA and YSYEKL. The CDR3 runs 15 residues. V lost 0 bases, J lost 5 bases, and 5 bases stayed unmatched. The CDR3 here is CASSQEGTGYNEQYF. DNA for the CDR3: TGCGCCAGCAGCCAAGAGGGGACAGGGTACAACGAGCAGTACTTC.

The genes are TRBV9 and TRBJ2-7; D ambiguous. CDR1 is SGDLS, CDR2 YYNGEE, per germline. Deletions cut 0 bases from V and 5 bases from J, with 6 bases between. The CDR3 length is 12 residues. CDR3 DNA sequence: TGTGCCAGCAGCGTAGCTGGCCACGAGCAGTACTTC. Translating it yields CASSVAGHEQYF.

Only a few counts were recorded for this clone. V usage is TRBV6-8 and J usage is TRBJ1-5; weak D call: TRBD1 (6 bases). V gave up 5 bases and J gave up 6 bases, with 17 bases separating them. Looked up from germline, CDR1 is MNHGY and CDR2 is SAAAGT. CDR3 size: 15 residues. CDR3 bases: TGTGCCAGCAGTGACGGAACAGGGAGTAGTCAGCCCCAGCATTTT. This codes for CASSDGTGSSQPQHF.

In DNA form, the CDR3 reads TGCGCCAGCAGCACGAGCACTTCGGGAGGGTGGAACAATGAGCAGTTCTTC. As protein: CASSTSTSGGWNNEQFF. The J gene is TRBJ2-1, the V gene TRBV10-2, with TRBD2 identical over 8 bases. With 6 bases clipped from V and 5 bases from J, the junction kept 15 bases outside the gene matches. Germline CDR1 reads WSHSY; CDR2 reads SAAADI. The CDR3 contains 17 residues.

The DNA for the CDR3 is TGCGCCAGCAGCTGTTTAAGCGGGGAAAATGAGCAGTTCTTC. Its translation: CASSCLSGENEQFF. This chain links TRBV23-1 with TRBJ2-1; 7 bases match TRBD2. TRBV23-1 is known as an ORF, though its function is uncertain. This CDR3 is 14 amino acids long. V shed 6 bases and J 7 bases; nucleotides not matched to a gene: 9.

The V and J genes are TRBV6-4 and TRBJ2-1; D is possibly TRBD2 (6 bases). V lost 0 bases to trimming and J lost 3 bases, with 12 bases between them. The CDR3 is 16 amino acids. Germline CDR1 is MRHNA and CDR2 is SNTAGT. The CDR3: CASSDSEGGDYNEQFF. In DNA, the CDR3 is TGTGCCAGCAGTGACTCGGAGGGAGGTGACTACAATGAGCAGTTCTTC.

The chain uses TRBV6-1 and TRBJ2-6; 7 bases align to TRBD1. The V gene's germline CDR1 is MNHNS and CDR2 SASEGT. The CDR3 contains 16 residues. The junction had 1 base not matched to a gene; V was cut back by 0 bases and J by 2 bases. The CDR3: CASSEAGGTGANVLTF. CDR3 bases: TGTGCCAGCAGTGAAGCAGGGGGCACTGGGGCCAACGTCCTGACTTTC.

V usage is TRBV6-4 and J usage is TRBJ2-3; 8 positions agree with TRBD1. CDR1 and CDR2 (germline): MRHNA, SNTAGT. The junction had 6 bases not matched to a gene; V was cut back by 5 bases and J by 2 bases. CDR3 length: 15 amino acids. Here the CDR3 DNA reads TGTGCCAGCAGTTCCGGACAGGGCGCCACAGATACGCAGTATTTT. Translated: CASSSGQGATDTQYF.

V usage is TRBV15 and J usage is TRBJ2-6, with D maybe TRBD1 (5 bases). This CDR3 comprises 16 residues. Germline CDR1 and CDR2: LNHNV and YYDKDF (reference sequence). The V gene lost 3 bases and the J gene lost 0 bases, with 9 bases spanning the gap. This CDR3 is CATSRTASSGANVLTF. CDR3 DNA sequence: TGTGCCACCAGCAGGACAGCTAGCTCTGGGGCCAACGTCCTGACTTTC. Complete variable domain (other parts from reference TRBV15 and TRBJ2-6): DAMVIQNPRYQVTQFGKPVTLSCSQTLNHNVMYWYQQKSSQAPKLLFHYYDKDFNNEADTPDNFQSRRPNTSFCFLDIRSPGLGDTAMYLCATSRTASSGANVLTFGAGSRLTVL.

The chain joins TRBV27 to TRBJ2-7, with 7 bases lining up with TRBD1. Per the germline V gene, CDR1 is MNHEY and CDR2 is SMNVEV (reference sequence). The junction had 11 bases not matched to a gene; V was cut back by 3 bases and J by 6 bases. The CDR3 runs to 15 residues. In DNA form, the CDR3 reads TGTGCCAGCAGTTTGGGCAGGGGGTTATTACGCGAGCAGTACTTC. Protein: CASSLGRGLLREQYF.

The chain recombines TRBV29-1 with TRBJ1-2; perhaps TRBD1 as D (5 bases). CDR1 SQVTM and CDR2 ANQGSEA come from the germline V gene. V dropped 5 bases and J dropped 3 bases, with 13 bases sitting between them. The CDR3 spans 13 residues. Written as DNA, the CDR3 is TGCAGCGTTTGGGGGGGGACGGACTATGGCTACACCTTC. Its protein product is CSVWGGTDYGYTF.

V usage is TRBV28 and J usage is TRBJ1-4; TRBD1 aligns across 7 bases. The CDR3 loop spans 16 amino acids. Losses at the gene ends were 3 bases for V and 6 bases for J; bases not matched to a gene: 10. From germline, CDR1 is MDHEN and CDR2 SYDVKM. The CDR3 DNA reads TGTGCCAGCAGTTTCACCGAGAGGGGGCCACATGAAAAACTGTTTTTT. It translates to CASSFTERGPHEKLFF.

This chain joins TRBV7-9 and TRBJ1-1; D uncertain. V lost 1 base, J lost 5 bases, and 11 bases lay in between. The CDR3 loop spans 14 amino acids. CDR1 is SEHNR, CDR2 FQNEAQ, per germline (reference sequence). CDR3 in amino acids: CASSLGYIETEAFF. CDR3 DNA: TGTGCCAGCAGCTTAGGGTATATAGAGACTGAAGCTTTCTTT. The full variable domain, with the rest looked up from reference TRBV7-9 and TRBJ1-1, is DTGVSQNPRHKITKRGQNVTFRCDPISEHNRLYWYRQTLGQGPEFLTYFQNEAQLEKSRLLSDRFSAERPKGSFSTLEIQRTEQGDSAMYLCASSLGYIETEAFFGQGTRLTVV.

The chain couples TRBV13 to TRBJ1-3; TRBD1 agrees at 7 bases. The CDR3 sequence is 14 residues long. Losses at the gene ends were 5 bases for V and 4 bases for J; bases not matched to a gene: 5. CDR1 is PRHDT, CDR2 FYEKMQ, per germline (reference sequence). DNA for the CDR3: TGTGCCAGCAGCGACCAGGGGGAGGGAAACACCATATATTTT. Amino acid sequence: CASSDQGEGNTIYF.

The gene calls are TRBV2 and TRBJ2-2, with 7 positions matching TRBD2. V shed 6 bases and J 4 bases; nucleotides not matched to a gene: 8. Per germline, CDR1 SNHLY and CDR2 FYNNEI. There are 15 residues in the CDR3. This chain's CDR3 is CASSDRDYTTGELFF. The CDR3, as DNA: TGTGCCAGCAGCGACCGGGACTATACCACCGGGGAGCTGTTTTTT. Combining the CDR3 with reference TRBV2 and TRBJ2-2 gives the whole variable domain EPEVTQTPSHQVTQMGQEVILRCVPISNHLYFYWYRQILGQKVEFLVSFYNNEISEKSEIFDDQFSVERPDGSNFTLKIRSTKLEDSAMYFCASSDRDYTTGELFFGEGSRLTVL.

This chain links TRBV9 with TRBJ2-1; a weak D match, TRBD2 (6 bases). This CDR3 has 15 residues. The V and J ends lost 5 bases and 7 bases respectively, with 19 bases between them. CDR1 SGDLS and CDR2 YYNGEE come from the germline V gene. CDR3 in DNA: TGTGCCAGCAGTGCTGGGACTTACCTAGGGAATGAGCAGTTCTTC. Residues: CASSAGTYLGNEQFF.